Presented here are 28 T cell receptor beta chains from one specimen sequenced in a study of cytomegalovirus exposure and HLA in healthy donors. 13 Jbeta primers and 60 Vbeta primers were used for the PCR. Some clones are missing from TCRdb's copy, which holds only in-frame ones; the method was immunoSEQ multiplex PCR. The sample holds some 97,000 clones, around three quarters seen once. What was sequenced was PBMCs. The receptors here all came from a female donor in good health and CMV-seropositive.

The J gene is TRBJ1-5, the V gene TRBV7-6; 7 positions match TRBD1. V lost 6 bases, J lost 6 bases, and 5 bases stayed unmatched. The CDR3 covers 13 residues. The germline V gene encodes CDR1 SGHVS and CDR2 FNYEAQ. CDR3 nucleotide sequence: TGTGCCAGCAGTCCAGGGGGGAGTCAGCCCCAGCATTTT. Amino acid sequence: CASSPGGSQPQHF.

V gene TRBV5-4 combines with J gene TRBJ2-3; 10 bases are shared with TRBD2. Per the germline V gene, CDR1 is SGHNT and CDR2 is YYREEE (reference sequence). J gave up 6 bases and V 4 bases, and 14 bases lay outside the gene matches. This CDR3 contains 17 residues. In DNA, the CDR3 is TGTGCCAGCAGCCAGATCCGAGCGGGAGGGCGAGGGGATACGCAGTATTTT. Its protein is CASSQIRAGGRGDTQYF.

This chain uses TRBV6-6 with TRBJ1-1; TRBD1 might be the D (5 bases). The CDR3 covers 14 residues. Trimming left V 6 bases short and J 0 bases short, with 11 bases between. The germline gives CDR1 MNHNY, CDR2 SVGAGI (reference sequence). The CDR3 DNA reads as TGTGCCAGCAGCCCAGGGCCGGTGAACACTGAAGCTTTCTTT. It specifies CASSPGPVNTEAFF.

The chain is built from TRBV7-2 and TRBJ2-7; TRBD2 matches at 9 bases. The germline gives CDR1 SGHTA, CDR2 FQGNSA. The CDR3 loop spans 15 amino acids. V shed 5 bases, J shed 4 bases, and the junction held 9 bases outside the gene matches. The CDR3 spells CASSQIAGDTYEQYF. In DNA form, the CDR3 reads TGTGCCAGCAGCCAAATAGCGGGAGATACGTACGAGCAGTACTTC.

CDR3 DNA sequence: TGTCCCGACCCTCAACGCCGGACAGGGTACTATGGCTACACCTTC. It encodes CPDPQRRTGYYGYTF. V usage is TRBV30 and J usage is TRBJ1-2, with TRBD1 matching 8 bases. Germline V CDR1 and CDR2: GTSNPN, SVGIG (reference sequence). The length of the CDR3 is 15 residues.

This clone has just one count. The chain combines TRBV18 with TRBJ1-5; D possibly corresponds to TRBD1 (5 bases). CDR3 size: 18 residues. Trimming pared 0 bases from V and 2 bases from J, leaving 17 bases between. Germline CDR1 KGHSH, CDR2 LQKENI. CDR3 DNA: TGTGCCAGCTCACCACCATTAGGGGCCGAGACCGGCAATCAGCCCCAGCATTTT. Amino acid sequence: CASSPPLGAETGNQPQHF.

The chain links TRBV18 to TRBJ1-1, with D possibly TRBD1 on 5 matching bases. V shed 3 bases and J shed 6 bases, with 14 bases lying between them. The germline V gene has CDR1 KGHSH and CDR2 LQKENI. This CDR3 is 14 amino acids long. The CDR3 coding sequence is TGTGCCAGCTCACCGTTAGGGGTCGACTCTGAAGCTTTCTTT. Amino acids: CASSPLGVDSEAFF.

The chain employs TRBV29-1 and TRBJ2-7; TRBD2 aligns across 7 bases. V gave up 7 bases and J gave up 1 base; unmatched junction bases: 16. This CDR3 region has 16 residues. The V gene's germline CDR1 is SQVTM and CDR2 ANQGSEA. The CDR3 spells CSGGGVSGDRSYEQYF. Here the CDR3 DNA reads TGCAGCGGGGGGGGAGTTAGCGGCGATAGATCCTACGAGCAGTACTTC.

The V call is TRBV2, the J call TRBJ1-1; 7 nucleotides line up with TRBD1. V lost 9 bases and J lost 1; bases outside the gene matches: 11. The CDR3 covers 15 residues. Germline CDR1 is SNHLY and CDR2 is FYNNEI. The CDR3 nucleotides are TGTGCCAGTAAGCTTCGGGGACAGACGAACACTGAAGCTTTCTTT. Protein sequence: CASKLRGQTNTEAFF.

This chain links TRBV6-5 with TRBJ1-1; 8 nucleotides line up with TRBD1. The CDR3 totals 15 residues. CDR1 is MNHEY and CDR2 is SVGAGI in the germline V gene. J gave up 4 bases and V 2 bases, and 6 bases lay outside the gene matches. In DNA form, the CDR3 reads TGTGCCAGCAGTTACCTCGGGGACAGGAGCACTGAAGCTTTCTTT. It yields the protein CASSYLGDRSTEAFF.

The chain couples TRBV4-2 to TRBJ2-1, with D uncertain. The CDR3 consists of 13 residues. Germline lookup yields CDR1 LGHNA and CDR2 YNFKEQ. V gave up 0 bases and J gave up 10 bases, with 10 bases separating them. CDR3 amino acids: CASSQDRSSEQFF. In nucleotides, the CDR3 is TGTGCCAGCAGCCAAGACAGGTCCAGCGAGCAGTTCTTC.

This chain links TRBV30 with TRBJ2-6; D might be TRBD2 (5 bases). From germline, CDR1 is GTSNPN and CDR2 SVGIG (reference sequence). Between the trimmed V and J ends, which lost 2 bases and 1 base, there was a span of 12 bases. CDR3 length: 16 residues. The CDR3 reads CAWSIGGLSGANVLTF. CDR3 sequence (DNA): TGTGCCTGGAGTATCGGAGGTCTATCTGGGGCCAACGTCCTGACTTTC.

As concerns this clone: The junction and the germline gene differ at one end; a read error may be behind it. The rearrangement uses TRBV7-9 and TRBJ1-1; 7 bases agree with TRBD1. CDR1 is SEHNR and CDR2 is FQNEAQ in the germline V gene (reference sequence). The CDR3 covers 15 residues. CDR3 coding DNA: TGTTCCAGCAGCGCCCGACAGGGCTTGGGCACTGAAGCTTTCTTT. Amino acids: CSSSARQGLGTEAFF.

This clone was counted between two and nine times. One end of the junction varies from germline; a read error may be responsible. The chain carries TRBV7-9 and TRBJ2-6; D might be TRBD1 (5 bases). The CDR3 is made up of 15 amino acids. Germline assignment: CDR1 SEHNR and CDR2 FQNEAQ (reference sequence). CDR3 amino acids: CASSPHSSGANGLTF. In DNA, the CDR3 is TGTGCCAGCAGCCCTCACAGCTCTGGGGCCAACGGCCTGACTTTC.

V is TRBV19 and J is TRBJ1-3; 10 bases are shared with TRBD1. The J segment lost 4 bases and the V segment lost 3 bases, leaving 12 bases of the junction unmatched. The CDR3 has 18 residues. Germline V gene sequence: CDR1 LNHDA, CDR2 SQIVND (reference sequence). CDR3 amino acids: CASSIFRSGTGVGNTIYF. CDR3 sequence (DNA): TGTGCCAGTAGTATTTTCCGATCCGGGACAGGGGTCGGAAACACCATATATTTT. Looking up the rest from reference TRBV19 and TRBJ1-3 gives the full variable domain: DGGITQSPKYLFRKEGQNVTLSCEQNLNHDAMYWYRQDPGQGLRLIYYSQIVNDFQKGDIAEGYSVSREKKESFPLTVTSAQKNPTAFYLCASSIFRSGTGVGNTIYFGEGSWLTVV.

The chain employs TRBV6-5 and TRBJ2-5; weak D call: TRBD2 (5 bases). V was clipped by 4 bases and J by 1 base, with 13 bases between them. This CDR3 has 15 residues. In germline, CDR1 is MNHEY, CDR2 SVGAGI. CDR3 DNA sequence: TGTGCCAGCAGTTCGACCCGGGGTACCCAAGAGACCCAGTACTTC. Protein product: CASSSTRGTQETQYF.

The rearrangement links TRBV5-6 to TRBJ1-5; 7 positions agree with TRBD1. Germline V gene lookup returns CDR1 SGHDT and CDR2 YYEEEE. CDR3 length: 14 residues. V lost 1 base, J lost 3 bases, and 1 base stayed unmatched. In DNA, the CDR3 is TGTGCCAGCAGCTTGACAGGGGACAATCAGCCCCAGCATTTT. This translates into CASSLTGDNQPQHF.

CDR3 in amino acids: CASSLGAGGPLGEQYF. DNA for the CDR3: TGTGCCAGCAGCTTAGGGGCGGGAGGGCCGCTTGGGGAGCAGTACTTC. This chain links TRBV7-6 with TRBJ2-7; 9 positions match TRBD2. Germline V gene data show CDR1 as SGHVS and CDR2 as FNYEAQ. The CDR3 runs to 16 residues. The trim removed 1 base at V and 7 bases at J, leaving 11 bases unmatched. The full variable domain, rest sourced from reference TRBV7-6 and TRBJ2-7, is GAGVSQSPRYKVTKRGQDVALRCDPISGHVSLYWYRQALGQGPEFLTYFNYEAQQDKSGLPNDRFSAERPEGSISTLTIQRTEQRDSAMYRCASSLGAGGPLGEQYFGPGTRLTVT.

V and J are TRBV10-2 and TRBJ2-4; 7 bases align to TRBD2. The V gene's germline CDR1 is WSHSY and CDR2 SAAADI. Trimming took 6 bases from V and 6 from J; bases not matched to a gene: 11. This CDR3 is built from 15 residues. CDR3 sequence: CASRVLADPGNIQYF. As DNA, the CDR3 is TGCGCCAGCAGAGTTCTAGCGGACCCTGGAAACATTCAGTACTTC.

This chain's CDR3 is CASSLVVAATYEQYF. CDR3 sequence (DNA): TGTGCCAGCAGCTTGGTGGTAGCGGCAACCTACGAGCAGTACTTC. The V call is TRBV5-5, the J call TRBJ2-7, with D possibly matching TRBD2 (6 bases). The CDR3 loop spans 15 amino acids. V gave up 0 bases and J gave up 2 bases, with 12 bases separating them. Germline loops: CDR1 SGHKS, CDR2 YYEKEE (reference sequence). The whole variable domain, remainder taken from reference TRBV5-5 and TRBJ2-7, is DAGVTQSPTHLIKTRGQQVTLRCSPISGHKSVSWYQQVLGQGPQFIFQYYEKEERGRGNFPDRFSARQFPNYSSELNVNALLLGDSALYLCASSLVVAATYEQYFGPGTRLTVT.

The chain uses TRBV5-8 and TRBJ2-7; TRBD1 is a possible D gene (6 bases). V dropped 1 base and J dropped 1 base, with 15 bases sitting between them. Germline V gene sequence: CDR1 SGHTS, CDR2 YDEGEE. The CDR3 is 16 residues long. CDR3 residues: CASSLQTGILSYEQYF. CDR3 bases: TGTGCCAGCAGCTTGCAAACAGGGATTTTATCCTACGAGCAGTACTTC.

The chain uses TRBV13 and TRBJ2-2; TRBD1 matches 8 bases. The CDR3 loop spans 16 amino acids. Germline V gives CDR1 PRHDT, CDR2 FYEKMQ (reference sequence). J lost 8 bases, V lost 4 bases, and 12 bases had no gene match. The CDR3 DNA follows: TGTGCCAGCAGCTCGGCCGGGACAGGCCAAGTAGGGGAGCTGTTTTTT. This translates into CASSSAGTGQVGELFF.

This sequence joins TRBV11-2 and TRBJ1-4; maybe TRBD1 (6 bases). The CDR3 spans 16 residues. CDR1 and CDR2 from the germline V gene are SGHAT and FQNNGV. With 0 bases removed from V and 7 bases from J, the gap between germline ends came to 15 bases. CDR3 nucleotide sequence: TGTGCCAGCAGCTTAGATCTTGGGGCAGGGGTTGAAAAACTGTTTTTT. Translating gives CASSLDLGAGVEKLFF.

The chain carries TRBV10-1 and TRBJ2-7, with D maybe TRBD1 (6 bases). CDR1 and CDR2 (germline): WNHNN, SYGVQD (reference sequence). This CDR3 contains 15 residues. V lost 4 bases and J 1 base, leaving 14 bases between the germline ends. The CDR3 protein is CASSVSQGNSYEQYF. In DNA, the CDR3 is TGCGCCAGCAGTGTATCGCAGGGGAATTCCTACGAGCAGTACTTC.

The V and J genes are TRBV6-5 and TRBJ1-4; 10 nucleotides align to TRBD1. This CDR3 spans 15 amino acids. Germline CDR1 is MNHEY and CDR2 is SVGAGI. Trimming removed 6 bases from V and 3 bases from J; junction bases left unmatched: 4. As DNA, the CDR3 is TGTGCCAGCAGACAAGACAGGGGGCCTAATGAAAAACTGTTTTTT. The encoded protein is CASRQDRGPNEKLFF.

The chain combines TRBV5-1 with TRBJ2-7; possibly TRBD2 for D (6 bases). Germline V gene data show CDR1 as SGHRS and CDR2 as YFSETQ. This CDR3 is 13 amino acids long. Trimming took off 4 bases at V and 3 bases at J, with 11 bases between the two ends. The CDR3 protein is CASSRDSLYEQYF. The CDR3 nucleotides are TGCGCCAGCAGCCGGGACTCCCTCTACGAGCAGTACTTC. Full variable domain (rest looked up from reference TRBV5-1 and TRBJ2-7): KAGVTQTPRYLIKTRGQQVTLSCSPISGHRSVSWYQQTPGQGLQFLFEYFSETQRNKGNFPGRFSGRQFSNSRSEMNVSTLELGDSALYLCASSRDSLYEQYFGPGTRLTVT.

The rearrangement uses TRBV5-6 and TRBJ2-7; 7 bases agree with TRBD2. Losses at the gene ends were 0 bases for V and 3 bases for J; bases not matched to a gene: 9. CDR3 length equals 16 residues. CDR1 and CDR2 (germline): SGHDT, YYEEEE. The CDR3 DNA sequence: TGTGCCAGCAGCTTGGGAAGCGGGGCCAACTACTACGAGCAGTACTTC. This codes for CASSLGSGANYYEQYF.

The chain is built from TRBV7-6 and TRBJ2-1; TRBD2 matches at 12 bases. Germline values: CDR1 SGHVS, CDR2 FNYEAQ. The trim removed 5 bases at V and 6 bases at J, leaving 8 bases unmatched. The CDR3 totals 16 residues. In DNA, the CDR3 is TGTGCCAGCAGCCCCGCCAAGACTAGCGGGAGCAATGAGCAGTTCTTC. Protein: CASSPAKTSGSNEQFF.